Each of the 24 T cell receptor beta chains below was sequenced from the same sample in a study of vaccination and CD4 T cells after COVID-19 (dated by TCRdb to between 2021 and 2024). The antigens these receptors bind are not known. Reading the label with the study, this specimen's treatment or condition is: roughly nine-day PBMC culture with coronavirus spike peptide pools or control peptides (ViraFEST assay). Libraries were made using PCR. For sequencing, an Illumina iSeq 100 was employed. TCR sequencing of DNA from cultured CD4+ T cells used the Oncomine TCR Beta short-read assay at the Johns Hopkins FTIC core. TCRdb handled the public reads itself, with Q25 trimming in fastp and clone calling in MiXCR, and kept productive beta chains. Every distinct CDR3 protein forms one entry, paired with its most common genes and DNA. In all, the sample holds under 20,000 distinct CDR3 sequences, and roughly 51% of those were seen once. About 30% of the sample lies in the top ten.

The material sequenced was cultured CD4+ T cells from blood, taken after SARS-CoV-2 vaccination. These receptors were obtained from a human donor with COVID-19.

This clonotype was seen a single time. This rearrangement joins TRBV29-1 to TRBJ1-4; tentative D call: TRBD1 (5 bases). In germline, CDR1 is SQVTM, CDR2 ANQGSEA. Trimming pared 5 bases from V and 0 bases from J, leaving 13 bases between. The CDR3 is made up of 15 amino acids. CDR3 bases: TGCAGCGTTAAAAGGGGCCAGGCAACTAATGAAAAACTGTTTTTT. Residues: CSVKRGQATNEKLFF. Combining the CDR3 with reference TRBV29-1 and TRBJ1-4 gives the whole variable domain SAVISQKPSRDICQRGTSLTIQCQVDSQVTMMFWYRQQPGQSLTLIATANQGSEATYESGFVIDKFPISRPNLTFSTLTVSNMSPEDSSIYLCSVKRGQATNEKLFFGSGTQLSVL.

The J gene is TRBJ2-5, the V gene TRBV6-2 or TRBV6-3; 10 nucleotides match TRBD1. Unmatched junction bases numbered 7, after V lost 0 bases and J lost 6 bases. The CDR3 loop spans 16 amino acids. CDR1 is MNHEY, CDR2 SVGEGT, per germline. The CDR3 DNA reads TGTGCCAGCAGTTACTCGGACGGGACAGGGGTACAGACCCAGTACTTC. As protein: CASSYSDGTGVQTQYF.

V is TRBV7-2 and J is TRBJ2-7; unclear D gene. Between the trimmed V and J ends, which lost 0 bases and 2 bases, there was a span of 14 bases. This CDR3 is built from 16 residues. Germline-derived CDR1 and CDR2 are SGHTA and FQGNSA. The CDR3 protein is CASSLAGLQKTYEQYF. In DNA, the CDR3 is TGTGCCAGCAGCTTAGCGGGTCTGCAGAAAACCTACGAGCAGTACTTC.

In this sample, this clonotype turned up a few times. J is TRBJ2-5 and V is TRBV11-2; 8 bases are shared with TRBD2. From germline, CDR1 is SGHAT and CDR2 FQNNGV. V was clipped by 5 bases and J by 7 bases; unmatched bases: 6. The CDR3 is made up of 13 amino acids. The CDR3 DNA sequence: TGTGCCAGCAGCCAAGCCCGGGGGGGGACCCAGTACTTC. It codes for CASSQARGGTQYF.

The chain joins TRBV19 to TRBJ1-2; 8 bases line up with TRBD1. The V and J ends lost 6 bases and 8 bases, in that order; junction bases with no gene match: 14. The CDR3 runs 15 residues. Germline lookup yields CDR1 LNHDA and CDR2 SQIVND (reference sequence). The CDR3 DNA reads as TGTGCCAGTAGAACGACAGGGGCCATCCCACCAGGCTACACCTTC. Translation gives CASRTTGAIPPGYTF.

This chain uses TRBV28 with TRBJ1-6; 7 bases agree with TRBD1. Germline CDR1 and CDR2: MDHEN and SYDVKM. The CDR3 runs to 16 residues. Germline trimming cut 5 bases from V and 0 bases from J; bases unmatched to any gene: 4. CDR3 sequence (DNA): TGTGCCAGCAGTAAACAGGGGTCCTCCTATAATTCACCCCTCCACTTT. Amino acid sequence: CASSKQGSSYNSPLHF.

This clonotype has more than one count but fewer than ten. This chain links TRBV20-1 with TRBJ1-2, with TRBD1 matching over 9 bases. Germline V gene lookup returns CDR1 DFQATT and CDR2 SNEGSKA (reference sequence). The trim removed 6 bases at V and 5 bases at J, leaving 16 bases unmatched. The CDR3 consists of 16 residues. The CDR3 loop is CSAQGQGIKIIYGYTF. CDR3 sequence (DNA): TGCAGTGCCCAGGGACAGGGCATTAAGATCATTTATGGCTACACCTTC.

This chain's CDR3 is CSAREGGNTIYF. For the CDR3, the DNA is TGCAGTGCTAGAGAGGGTGGAAACACCATATATTTT. The V gene is TRBV20-1, the J gene TRBJ1-3; D is ambiguous. The germline V gene encodes CDR1 DFQATT and CDR2 SNEGSKA (reference sequence). This CDR3 is built from 12 residues. V was cut by 0 bases and J by 3 bases, with 3 bases left in between.

The chain employs TRBV5-4 and TRBJ2-3; 9 bases are shared with TRBD1. The V gene end was trimmed by 9 bases and the J gene end by 9 bases; junction bases not matched to a gene: 17. Germline CDR1 is SGHNT and CDR2 is YYREEE (reference sequence). The CDR3 totals 15 residues. The CDR3 region has the DNA TGTGCCACCAAAGTCCCAGACAGGGGGGATGGCACGCAGTATTTT. It encodes CATKVPDRGDGTQYF.

This clonotype was counted only a few times. The V call is TRBV15, the J call TRBJ1-4; D might be TRBD1 (6 bases). Germline CDR1 is LNHNV and CDR2 is YYDKDF (reference sequence). This CDR3 is 15 amino acids long. V dropped 0 bases and J dropped 6 bases, with 11 bases sitting between them. The CDR3, as DNA: TGTGCCACCAGCAGAGATGACAGGTCTGATGAAAAACTGTTTTTT. Its translation is CATSRDDRSDEKLFF.

V is TRBV20-1 and J is TRBJ2-2; D is unclear. V lost 5 bases to trimming and J lost 6 bases, with 10 bases between them. Germline V gene lookup returns CDR1 DFQATT and CDR2 SNEGSKA (reference sequence). This CDR3 spans 12 amino acids. CDR3 bases: TGCAGTGCTGATGCATATGCCGGGGAGCTGTTTTTT. As protein: CSADAYAGELFF.

In its sample, this clonotype was seen a few times. The rearrangement joins TRBV6-5 to TRBJ2-1, with TRBD2 matching 7 bases. V lost 0 bases, J lost 4 bases, and 9 bases stayed unmatched. The CDR3 contains 17 residues. CDR1 is MNHEY and CDR2 is SVGAGI in the germline V gene. The CDR3 loop is CASSYSLFGGVYNEQFF. In nucleotides, the CDR3 is TGTGCCAGCAGTTACTCGTTGTTTGGGGGGGTTTACAATGAGCAGTTCTTC.

The rearrangement uses TRBV20-1 and TRBJ1-6; D is possibly TRBD1 (5 bases). In germline, CDR1 is DFQATT, CDR2 SNEGSKA (reference sequence). The CDR3 covers 16 residues. V dropped 6 bases and J dropped 2 bases, with 17 bases sitting between them. The chain's CDR3 is CSATKDGQTYNSPLHF. CDR3 in DNA: TGCAGTGCCACTAAGGACGGACAAACCTATAATTCACCCCTCCACTTT.

The CDR3, as DNA: TGTGCCAGCACGGGCGGAGAAGCTTTCTTT. Amino acid sequence: CASTGGEAFF. The chain has TRBV6-1 and TRBJ1-1; D gene ambiguous. In germline, CDR1 is MNHNS, CDR2 SASEGT. The CDR3 is made up of 10 amino acids. Trimming left V 7 bases short and J 8 bases short, with 8 bases between.

This chain connects TRBV10-1 to TRBJ2-7, with 10 bases that match TRBD1. Germline-derived CDR1 and CDR2 are WNHNN and SYGVQD (reference sequence). Trimming cost V 4 bases and J 6 bases; bases outside gene matches: 3. This CDR3 has 13 amino acids. The CDR3 nucleotides are TGCGCCAGCAGTGGGGACAGGGGAGGCGAGCAGTACTTC. As protein: CASSGDRGGEQYF.

This clonotype showed up just a few times. The J gene is TRBJ2-2, the V gene TRBV15; the match to TRBD2 covers 9 bases. V shed 0 bases and J 6 bases; nucleotides not matched to a gene: 2. Per germline, CDR1 LNHNV and CDR2 YYDKDF (reference sequence). The CDR3 consists of 15 residues. The CDR3 region has the DNA TGTGCCACCAGCAGAGATCGCGGGGGGGCCGGGGAGCTGTTTTTT. It is translated as CATSRDRGGAGELFF. The full variable domain, rest sourced from reference TRBV15 and TRBJ2-2, is DAMVIQNPRYQVTQFGKPVTLSCSQTLNHNVMYWYQQKSSQAPKLLFHYYDKDFNNEADTPDNFQSRRPNTSFCFLDIRSPGLGDTAMYLCATSRDRGGAGELFFGEGSRLTVL.

This rearrangement joins TRBV6-1 to TRBJ1-1; 7 nucleotides align to TRBD1. Trimming at V came to 6 bases and at J to 1 base, leaving 5 bases not matched to a gene. The CDR3 is 14 amino acids. Germline V gene data show CDR1 as MNHNS and CDR2 as SASEGT. CDR3 amino acids: CASRKGAGNTEAFF. In DNA, the CDR3 is TGTGCCAGCAGAAAGGGGGCAGGGAACACTGAAGCTTTCTTT.

The rearrangement joins TRBV6-1 to TRBJ2-5, with a weak D call TRBD1 (6 bases). The length of the CDR3 is 15 residues. Germline V CDR1 and CDR2: MNHNS, SASEGT. V was shortened by 5 bases and J by 2 bases, with 15 bases between the two germline ends. CDR3 sequence (DNA): TGTGCCAGCAGTCACCAGAAACAGGGACAAGAGACCCAGTACTTC. This encodes CASSHQKQGQETQYF.

This clonotype has just one count. The chain is built from TRBV6-1 and TRBJ2-7, with D unclear. Trimming cost V 7 bases and J 0 bases, with 10 bases left between them. Germline assignment: CDR1 MNHNS and CDR2 SASEGT. The CDR3 loop spans 13 amino acids. In nucleotides, the CDR3 is TGTGCCAGCAACGCTAGGAGCTCCTACGAGCAGTACTTC. It yields the protein CASNARSSYEQYF.

The V gene is TRBV21-1, the J gene TRBJ1-1. TRBV21-1 corresponds to a pseudogene. The CDR3 consists of 14 residues. For the CDR3, the DNA is TGTGCCAGCAGCGGCCCTAGGATTGACACTGAAGCTTTCTTT. It yields the protein CASSGPRIDTEAFF.

The chain uses TRBV2 and TRBJ2-7; TRBD2 is a possible D gene (6 bases). V was clipped by 8 bases and J by 4 bases, with 15 bases between them. The CDR3 length is 13 residues. Per germline, CDR1 SNHLY and CDR2 FYNNEI. The CDR3 DNA sequence: TGTGCCAGCGGCGGGGTGTTTGAATACGAGCAGTACTTC. Protein product: CASGGVFEYEQYF.

V gene TRBV6-1 combines with J gene TRBJ2-3; no reliable D call. Germline V gene data show CDR1 as MNHNS and CDR2 as SASEGT. The length of the CDR3 is 14 residues. With 4 bases removed from V and 4 bases from J, the gap between germline ends came to 12 bases. CDR3: CASSVGQKADTQYF. The DNA of the CDR3 is TGTGCCAGCAGTGTAGGCCAGAAAGCAGATACGCAGTATTTT.

This chain uses TRBV5-5 with TRBJ1-6; TRBD1 aligns across 11 bases. The CDR3 runs to 16 residues. Germline V gene data show CDR1 as SGHKS and CDR2 as YYEKEE (reference sequence). The J segment lost 4 bases and the V segment lost 7 bases, leaving 7 bases of the junction unmatched. For the CDR3, the DNA is TGTGCCAGCTTTGCGGGACAGGGGGTATATAATTCACCCCTCCACTTT. Its translation is CASFAGQGVYNSPLHF.

The V and J genes are TRBV4-3 and TRBJ1-3; no reliable D call. Germline CDR1 LGHNA, CDR2 YSLEER. Trimming cost V 0 bases and J 0 bases, with 6 bases left between them. This CDR3 is built from 15 residues. In DNA form, the CDR3 reads TGCGCCAGCAGCCAAGACAGCACCTCTGGAAACACCATATATTTT. It translates to CASSQDSTSGNTIYF.